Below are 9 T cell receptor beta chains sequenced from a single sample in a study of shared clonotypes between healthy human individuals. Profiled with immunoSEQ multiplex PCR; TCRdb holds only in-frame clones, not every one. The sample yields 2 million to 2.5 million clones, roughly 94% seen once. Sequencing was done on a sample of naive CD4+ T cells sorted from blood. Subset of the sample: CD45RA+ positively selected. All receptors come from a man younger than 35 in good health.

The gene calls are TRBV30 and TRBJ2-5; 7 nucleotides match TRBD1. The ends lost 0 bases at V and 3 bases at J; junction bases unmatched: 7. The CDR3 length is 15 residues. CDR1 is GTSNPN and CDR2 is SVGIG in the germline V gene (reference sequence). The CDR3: CAWSVGTAFEETQYF. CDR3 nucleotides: TGTGCCTGGAGTGTGGGGACAGCTTTTGAAGAGACCCAGTACTTC.

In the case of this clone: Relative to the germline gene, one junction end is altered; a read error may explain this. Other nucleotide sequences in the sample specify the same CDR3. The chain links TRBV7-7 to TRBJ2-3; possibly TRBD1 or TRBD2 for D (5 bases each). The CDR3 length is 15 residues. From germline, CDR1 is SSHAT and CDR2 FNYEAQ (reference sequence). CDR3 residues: CASSPGTGRTDTQYF. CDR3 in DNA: TGTGCTAGCAGCCCTGGGACGGGGCGCACAGATACGCAGTATTTT. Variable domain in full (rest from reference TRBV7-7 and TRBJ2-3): GAGVSQSPRYKVTKRGQDVTLRCDPISSHATLYWYQQALGQGPEFLTYFNYEAQPDKSGLPSDRFSAERPEGSISTLTIQRTEQRDSAMYRCASSPGTGRTDTQYFGPGTRLTVL.

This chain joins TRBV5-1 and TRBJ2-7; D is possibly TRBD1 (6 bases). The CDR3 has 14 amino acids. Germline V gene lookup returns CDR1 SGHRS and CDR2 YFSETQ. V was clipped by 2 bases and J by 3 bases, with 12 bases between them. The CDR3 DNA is TGCGCCAGCAGCTTCTCAGGGGAAGGCTACGAGCAGTACTTC. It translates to CASSFSGEGYEQYF.

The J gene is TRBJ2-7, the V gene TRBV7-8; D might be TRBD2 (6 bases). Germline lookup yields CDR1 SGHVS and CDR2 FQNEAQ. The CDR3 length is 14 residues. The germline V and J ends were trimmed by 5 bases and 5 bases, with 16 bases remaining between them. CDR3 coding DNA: TGTGCCAGCAGCCCACCACCTAGCGAGAACGAGCAGTACTTC. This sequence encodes CASSPPPSENEQYF.

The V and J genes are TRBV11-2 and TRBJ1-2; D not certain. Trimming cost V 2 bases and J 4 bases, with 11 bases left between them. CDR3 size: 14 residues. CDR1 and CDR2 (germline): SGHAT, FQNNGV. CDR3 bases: TGTGCCAGCAGCTTACAGCAGCTGCCCTATGGCTACACCTTC. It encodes CASSLQQLPYGYTF.

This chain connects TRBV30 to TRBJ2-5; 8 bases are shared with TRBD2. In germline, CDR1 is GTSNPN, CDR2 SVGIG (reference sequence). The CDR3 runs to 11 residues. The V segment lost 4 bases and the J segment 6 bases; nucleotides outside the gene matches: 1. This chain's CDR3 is CAWTSGQTQYF. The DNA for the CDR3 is TGTGCCTGGACTAGCGGGCAGACCCAGTACTTC.

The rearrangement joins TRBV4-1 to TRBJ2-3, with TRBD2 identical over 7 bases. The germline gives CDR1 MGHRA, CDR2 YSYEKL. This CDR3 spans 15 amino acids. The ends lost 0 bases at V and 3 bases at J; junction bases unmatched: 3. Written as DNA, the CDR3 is TGCGCCAGCAGCCAAGACTGGACTAGGACAGATACGCAGTATTTT. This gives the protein CASSQDWTRTDTQYF.

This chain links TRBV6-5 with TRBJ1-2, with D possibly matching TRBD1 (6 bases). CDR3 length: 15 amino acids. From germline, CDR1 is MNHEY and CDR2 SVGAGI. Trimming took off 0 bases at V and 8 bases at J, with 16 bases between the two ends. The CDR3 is CASSYSFRGLWGYTF. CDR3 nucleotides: TGTGCCAGCAGTTACTCATTCAGGGGCCTTTGGGGCTACACCTTC.

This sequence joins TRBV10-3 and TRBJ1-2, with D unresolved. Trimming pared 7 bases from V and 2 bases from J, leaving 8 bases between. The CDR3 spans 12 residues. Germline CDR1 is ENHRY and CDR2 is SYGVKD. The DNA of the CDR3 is TGTGCCATCACGGACGGCAACTATGGCTACACCTTC. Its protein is CAITDGNYGYTF.